Below, 14 T cell receptor beta chains from the same sample are listed, as sequenced in a study of blood T cell repertoires in COVID-19. The protocol was immunoSEQ multiplex PCR, while the TCRdb copy is restricted to in-frame clones and leaves out a portion. Of around 300,000 clones detected, roughly 89% appear once; the ten largest clones hold around 9%. Sequencing was performed on PBMCs or T cells enriched from blood (not recorded which). The receptors shown here come from a woman aged 25 to 39 who had recovered from COVID-19.

The genes are TRBV7-9 and TRBJ2-3; 10 bases agree with TRBD2. Germline lookup yields CDR1 SEHNR and CDR2 FQNEAQ (reference sequence). J lost 0 bases, V lost 5 bases, and 5 bases had no gene match. The CDR3 consists of 16 residues. The CDR3 DNA reads TGTGCCAGCAGCAAACGACTAGCGGGTAGCACAGATACGCAGTATTTT. Its protein is CASSKRLAGSTDTQYF.

This clone has a single count. The CDR3 region is CASSYGIGDFNEKLFF. CDR3 sequence (DNA): TGTGCCAGCAGTTACGGGATCGGGGATTTTAATGAAAAACTGTTTTTT. The chain joins TRBV6-5 to TRBJ1-4; no firm D call. CDR1 is MNHEY and CDR2 is SVGAGI in the germline V gene. The CDR3 has 16 residues. The V gene lost 2 bases and the J gene lost 4 bases, with 14 bases spanning the gap.

This chain connects TRBV19 to TRBJ2-6; a weak D match, TRBD2 (5 bases). V was pared by 7 bases and J by 1 base, with 14 bases between. The germline V gene encodes CDR1 LNHDA and CDR2 SQIVND (reference sequence). The CDR3 consists of 16 residues. For the CDR3, the DNA is TGTGCCAGTAACCCGAGAGGGCTTTCTGGGGCCAACGTCCTGACTTTC. It yields the protein CASNPRGLSGANVLTF.

The chain links TRBV25-1 to TRBJ2-1, with TRBD2 identical over 12 bases. Germline CDR1 is MGHDK and CDR2 is SYGVNS. The CDR3 totals 18 residues. V lost 6 bases and J lost 0; bases outside the gene matches: 9. In DNA, the CDR3 is TGTGCCAGCAGAACGGGACTAGCGGGCTTTAGCTCCTACAATGAGCAGTTCTTC. Encoded protein: CASRTGLAGFSSYNEQFF.

The chain links TRBV5-1 to TRBJ2-3, with 10 bases that match TRBD2. The CDR3 is 15 residues long. Germline-derived CDR1 and CDR2 are SGHRS and YFSETQ. The trim removed 4 bases at V and 4 bases at J, leaving 6 bases unmatched. The CDR3 sequence: CASSQASGSSDTQYF. The CDR3 DNA sequence: TGCGCCAGCAGCCAGGCTAGCGGGAGTTCAGATACGCAGTATTTT.

This chain links TRBV14 with TRBJ2-1, with D possibly matching TRBD1 (7 bases). CDR1 is SGHDN, CDR2 FVKESK, per germline. This CDR3 is built from 18 residues. V dropped 1 base and J dropped 4 bases, with 20 bases sitting between them. CDR3 sequence: CASSQAPWGRDRYNEQFF. In DNA form, the CDR3 reads TGTGCCAGCAGCCAAGCTCCGTGGGGGCGGGACAGATACAATGAGCAGTTCTTC.

This chain links TRBV5-6 with TRBJ2-1, with TRBD2 matching over 8 bases. There are 15 residues in the CDR3. From germline, CDR1 is SGHDT and CDR2 YYEEEE. The junction had 8 bases not matched to a gene; V was cut back by 4 bases and J by 5 bases. For the CDR3, the DNA is TGTGCCAGCAGCCGGGGGACTAGTGTTCACAATGAGCAGTTCTTC. Protein: CASSRGTSVHNEQFF.

The chain combines TRBV15 with TRBJ2-7, with TRBD2 identical over 12 bases. Unmatched junction bases numbered 6, after V lost 0 bases and J lost 0 bases. The CDR3 length is 18 residues. Germline CDR1 LNHNV, CDR2 YYDKDF (reference sequence). CDR3 in DNA: TGTGCCACCAGCAGAGATACAGGACTAGCGGGGTACTCCTACGAGCAGTACTTC. As protein: CATSRDTGLAGYSYEQYF.

The rearrangement links TRBV10-2 to TRBJ2-1; 7 nucleotides agree with TRBD2. V shed 3 bases and J 3 bases; nucleotides not matched to a gene: 14. CDR1 WSHSY and CDR2 SAAADI come from the germline V gene. The CDR3 contains 18 residues. The CDR3 spells CASSDGSGLGVGYNEQFF. The DNA for the CDR3 is TGCGCCAGCAGTGACGGAAGCGGACTAGGTGTAGGCTACAATGAGCAGTTCTTC.

CDR3 in DNA: TGTGCCAGCACCATAAGCGGGAACACCGGGGAGCTGTTTTTT. Its protein is CASTISGNTGELFF. This chain uses TRBV6-5 with TRBJ2-2; weak D call: TRBD2 (5 bases). This CDR3 is 14 amino acids long. Germline CDR1 and CDR2: MNHEY and SVGAGI. V lost 7 bases and J 1 base, leaving 10 bases between the germline ends.

The chain carries TRBV6-5 and TRBJ2-2; tentatively, D is TRBD2 (6 bases). Germline loops: CDR1 MNHEY, CDR2 SVGAGI. This CDR3 has 15 amino acids. V lost 5 bases and J lost 2, with 12 bases in between. The CDR3 sequence: CASSRLAANTGELFF. As DNA, the CDR3 is TGTGCCAGCAGTAGGTTAGCGGCAAACACCGGGGAGCTGTTTTTT.

This rearrangement joins TRBV19 to TRBJ1-2, with a weak D call TRBD1 (5 bases). The V gene lost 6 bases and the J gene lost 3 bases, with 8 bases spanning the gap. Germline V gives CDR1 LNHDA, CDR2 SQIVND (reference sequence). This CDR3 region has 12 residues. The CDR3: CASRDTYYGYTF. The CDR3 region has the DNA TGTGCCAGTAGGGACACCTACTATGGCTACACCTTC.

V is TRBV9 and J is TRBJ1-1; D remains unclear. CDR3 length equals 16 residues. Germline CDR1 and CDR2: SGDLS and YYNGEE. V was clipped by 2 bases and J by 0 bases, with 14 bases between them. The CDR3 reads CASSVEARPMNTEAFF. Written as DNA, the CDR3 is TGTGCCAGCAGCGTGGAGGCTCGCCCCATGAACACTGAAGCTTTCTTT.

The genes are TRBV4-3 and TRBJ1-3; D possibly corresponds to TRBD1 (5 bases). The CDR3 spans 17 residues. In germline, CDR1 is LGHNA, CDR2 YSLEER. V lost 1 base and J lost 0, with 13 bases in between. This CDR3 reads CASSQGQGLSSGNTIYF. The DNA for the CDR3 is TGCGCCAGCAGCCAAGGCCAGGGTTTGAGCTCTGGAAACACCATATATTTT.